The 30 T cell receptor beta chains reported below all come from one sample, sequenced in a study of T cells in Graves' hyperthyroidism and ophthalmopathy. Amplified regions were TCR beta CDR3 sequences from RNA transcripts. In the first-round RT-PCR of the TCR CDR3, the HTBI primer set was used. TCRdb re-called the multiplex PCR reads with MiXCR, one entry per CDR3 protein. The sample has more than 75,000 distinct CDR3 sequences, over 50% seen once. The sequenced material came from blood. The source is a woman aged 35 to 49 with Graves' hyperthyroidism.

The chain recombines TRBV7-9 with TRBJ1-5, with 8 bases fitting TRBD1. Losses at the gene ends were 6 bases for V and 0 bases for J; bases not matched to a gene: 7. The CDR3 sequence is 16 residues long. The germline gives CDR1 SEHNR, CDR2 FQNEAQ (reference sequence). CDR3 protein: CASSIRTGNSNQPQHF. The CDR3 DNA reads TGTGCCAGCAGTATACGGACAGGGAATAGCAATCAGCCCCAGCATTTT.

Worth noting for this clonotype: The conserved closing phenylalanine or tryptophan is absent in this CDR3, likely reflecting a read error. V gene TRBV29-1 combines with J gene TRBJ2-7; no definite D call. V was trimmed by 3 bases and J by 0 bases, leaving 6 bases between them. Germline V gives CDR1 SQVTM, CDR2 ANQGSEA. CDR3 length equals 12 residues. The CDR3 nucleotides read TGCAGCGTTGAGGTAGGCTCCTACGAGCAGTACCTC. Amino acid sequence: CSVEVGSYEQYL.

This clonotype has a handful of counts. The V call is TRBV25-1, the J call TRBJ1-2, with 7 bases matching TRBD1. Losses at the gene ends were 3 bases for V and 8 bases for J; bases not matched to a gene: 9. The CDR3 is 14 residues long. Germline CDR1 reads MGHDK; CDR2 reads SYGVNS. The CDR3 spells CASSDRDSGGGYTF. Written as DNA, the CDR3 is TGTGCCAGCAGTGATCGGGACAGCGGTGGAGGCTACACCTTC.

This clonotype turned up a few times. The J gene is TRBJ2-7, the V gene TRBV7-9; D possibly matches TRBD1 or TRBD2 (7 bases each). V was pared by 4 bases and J by 1 base, with 17 bases between. The CDR3 sequence is 16 residues long. The V gene's germline CDR1 is SEHNR and CDR2 FQNEAQ (reference sequence). The CDR3 protein is CASSSPGGGFSYEQYF. CDR3 bases: TGTGCCAGCAGCTCCCCAGGGGGGGGTTTTTCCTACGAGCAGTACTTC.

The gene calls are TRBV15 and TRBJ2-5; 9 bases align to TRBD1. The length of the CDR3 is 15 residues. Germline CDR1 reads LNHNV; CDR2 reads YYDKDF (reference sequence). V trimming: 3 bases; J trimming: 6 bases; junction bases outside the gene matches: 8. CDR3 nucleotides: TGTGCCACCAGCAGGGAAACAGGGGGCGGGAAGACCCAGTACTTC. Amino acid sequence: CATSRETGGGKTQYF.

CDR3 sequence (DNA): TGTGCCATCAGTGAGGGGAGGGTCCGGCATTTT. This encodes CAISEGRVRHF. This chain connects TRBV10-3 to TRBJ1-5; D not certain. Trimming stripped 2 bases from V and 15 bases from J, with 11 bases between. Germline V lookup: CDR1 ENHRY, CDR2 SYGVKD. The CDR3 loop spans 11 amino acids.

This clonotype was seen many times. V and J are TRBV7-9 and TRBJ2-2; no clear D. Germline values: CDR1 SEHNR, CDR2 FQNEAQ (reference sequence). V was cut by 4 bases and J by 4 bases, with 13 bases left in between. The CDR3 loop spans 15 amino acids. Here the CDR3 reads CASSYLATTTGELFF. The CDR3 DNA reads as TGTGCCAGCAGCTACCTGGCCACAACCACCGGGGAGCTGTTTTTT.

In nucleotides, the CDR3 is TGTGCCAGCAGCCGAGTGGCGGGAGGACAAGAGACCCAGTACTTC. As protein: CASSRVAGGQETQYF. The chain couples TRBV7-2 to TRBJ2-5; 8 positions agree with TRBD2. Trimming removed 5 bases from V and 2 bases from J; junction bases left unmatched: 7. CDR3 length: 15 residues. Germline CDR1 is SGHTA and CDR2 is FQGNSA.

Regarding this clonotype: A much larger clone lies a single base off, so this may be a read error. The chain uses TRBV29-1 and TRBJ2-3; TRBD2 matches 8 bases. The germline gives CDR1 SQVTM, CDR2 ANQGSEA. The CDR3 has 13 residues. With V trimmed by 3 bases and J by 4 bases, 3 bases remained unmatched. In nucleotides, the CDR3 is TGCAGCGTTGATAACGGGAGGGCAGATACGCAGTATTTT. Translation: CSVDNGRADTQYF.

The table lists this clonotype with many counts. This rearrangement joins TRBV10-3 to TRBJ2-7, with 7 bases aligning to TRBD2. J was trimmed by 6 bases and V by 0 bases; bases with no gene match: 8. The germline V gene has CDR1 ENHRY and CDR2 SYGVKD. The CDR3 loop spans 15 amino acids. CDR3 DNA sequence: TGTGCCATCAGTGAGTCGAGAGCGGGACTTGTCGAGCAGTACTTC. Translation gives CAISESRAGLVEQYF.

The genes are TRBV5-1 and TRBJ2-5, with 14 bases lining up with TRBD2. There are 17 residues in the CDR3. Unmatched junction bases numbered 10, after V lost 4 bases and J lost 5 bases. Germline assignment: CDR1 SGHRS and CDR2 YFSETQ. The CDR3 here is CASSGGLAGGTGETQYF. CDR3 DNA sequence: TGCGCCAGCAGCGGAGGACTAGCGGGAGGCACCGGGGAGACCCAGTACTTC.

V usage is TRBV5-8 and J usage is TRBJ1-2, with 7 bases aligning to TRBD1. CDR1 and CDR2 (germline): SGHTS, YDEGEE. CDR3 length equals 15 residues. The V gene end was trimmed by 1 base and the J gene end by 1 base; junction bases not matched to a gene: 4. The CDR3 sequence is CASSLIRGHNYGYTF. In nucleotides, the CDR3 is TGTGCCAGCAGCTTGATAAGGGGGCATAACTATGGCTACACCTTC. The full variable domain, completed using reference TRBV5-8 and TRBJ1-2, is EAGVTQSPTHLIKTRGQQATLRCSPISGHTSVYWYQQALGLGLQFLLWYDEGEERNRGNFPPRFSGRQFPNYSSELNVNALELEDSALYLCASSLIRGHNYGYTFGSGTRLTVV.

This chain links TRBV10-3 with TRBJ2-7; 11 nucleotides line up with TRBD2. The V segment lost 0 bases and the J segment 1 base; nucleotides outside the gene matches: 2. CDR1 ENHRY and CDR2 SYGVKD come from the germline V gene. The length of the CDR3 is 16 residues. The CDR3 here is CAISESGTSGSYEQYF. In nucleotides, the CDR3 is TGTGCCATCAGTGAGTCTGGGACTAGCGGATCCTACGAGCAGTACTTC.

This clonotype showed up many times. This chain connects TRBV5-1 to TRBJ1-4; D is perhaps TRBD1 (5 bases). Germline V gene lookup returns CDR1 SGHRS and CDR2 YFSETQ. Trimming shortened V by 4 bases and J by 8 bases, and 21 bases separated the two germline ends. The CDR3 has 16 residues. The CDR3 reads CASSRATAGLREKLFF. The CDR3 DNA follows: TGCGCCAGCAGCCGAGCGACAGCGGGGTTAAGGGAAAAACTGTTTTTT.

The chain has TRBV29-1 and TRBJ2-5; TRBD1 matches at 7 bases. The CDR3 consists of 13 residues. Per the germline V gene, CDR1 is SQVTM and CDR2 is ANQGSEA. After removal of 8 bases from V and 6 bases from J, the junction contained 12 bases not matched to a gene. The CDR3 DNA reads as TGCAGCTTGGCCTCGACAGGGCCGAAGACCCAGTACTTC. Protein sequence: CSLASTGPKTQYF.

The V call is TRBV5-4, the J call TRBJ1-1; perhaps TRBD1 as D (5 bases). The germline V and J ends were trimmed by 7 bases and 3 bases, with 19 bases remaining between them. CDR1 is SGHNT, CDR2 YYREEE, per germline (reference sequence). CDR3 length: 15 residues. The CDR3 DNA reads TGTGCCAGCGGGACTAGCGGGAGTGCCGACACTGAAGCTTTCTTT. This gives the protein CASGTSGSADTEAFF.

This clonotype was observed a few times. Germline is not matched at one junction end, which may reflect a read error. This chain joins TRBV5-1 and TRBJ1-6, with TRBD1 identical over 9 bases. The germline CDR1 and CDR2 sequences are SGHRS and YFSETQ. CDR3 length: 17 amino acids. The CDR3 protein is CASRQTGGDAYNSPLHF. CDR3 bases: TGTGCCAGCAGACAGACAGGGGGGGACGCCTATAATTCACCCCTCCACTTT.

This clonotype has at least ten counts. CDR3 sequence (DNA): TGTGCCAGCAGCTTACAGTTAGCGGGACACACCGGGGAGCTGTTTTTT. This encodes CASSLQLAGHTGELFF. V gene TRBV7-2 combines with J gene TRBJ2-2; 8 nucleotides match TRBD2. The V segment lost 2 bases and the J segment 3 bases; nucleotides outside the gene matches: 5. Germline values: CDR1 SGHTA, CDR2 FQGNSA. The CDR3 has 16 amino acids.

In this sample, this clonotype turned up many times. The chain employs TRBV24-1 and TRBJ2-2; 8 nucleotides match TRBD2. Germline CDR1 KGHDR, CDR2 SFDVKD. The CDR3 runs to 14 residues. The V gene end was trimmed by 4 bases and the J gene end by 3 bases; junction bases not matched to a gene: 0. This chain's CDR3 is CATSEAGDTGELFF. The DNA of the CDR3 is TGTGCCACCAGTGAAGCGGGAGACACCGGGGAGCTGTTTTTT.

This clonotype has ten or more counts. It may be a read error: a sequence one base away is much more abundant. V gene TRBV2 combines with J gene TRBJ1-3, with a weak D call TRBD1 (5 bases). CDR1 is SNHLY, CDR2 FYNNEI, per germline. The CDR3 runs to 13 residues. The CDR3 sequence: CARRGTSGNTIYF. DNA for the CDR3: TGTGCCCGCAGAGGGACCTCTGGAAACACCATATATTTT.

This clonotype has ten or more counts. V usage is TRBV5-6 and J usage is TRBJ2-5; no clear D gene. Germline loops: CDR1 SGHDT, CDR2 YYEEEE. CDR3 length: 15 amino acids. Trimming took 4 bases from V and 0 from J, leaving 13 bases between them. In DNA form, the CDR3 reads TGTGCCAGCAGCCGGCCCCGCCCGTACCAAGAGACCCAGTACTTC. Translating it yields CASSRPRPYQETQYF. Drawing the rest from reference TRBV5-6 and TRBJ2-5, the complete variable domain is DAGVTQSPTHLIKTRGQQVTLRCSPKSGHDTVSWYQQALGQGPQFIFQYYEEEERQRGNFPDRFSGHQFPNYSSELNVNALLLGDSALYLCASSRPRPYQETQYFGPGTRLLVL.

In this sample, this clonotype turned up many times. In DNA form, the CDR3 reads TGTGCCAGCAGCTTGTGGGGAGGAGGCAATCAGCCCCAGCATTTT. This sequence encodes CASSLWGGGNQPQHF. The rearrangement uses TRBV5-5 and TRBJ1-5; D remains unclear. The CDR3 length is 15 residues. Trimming shortened V by 1 base and J by 2 bases, and 10 bases separated the two germline ends. Germline CDR1 SGHKS, CDR2 YYEKEE (reference sequence).

The chain recombines TRBV20-1 with TRBJ2-6, with D possibly TRBD1 on 6 matching bases. Trimming pared 5 bases from V and 4 bases from J, leaving 15 bases between. This CDR3 has 15 amino acids. The V gene's germline CDR1 is DFQATT and CDR2 SNEGSKA (reference sequence). CDR3 sequence reads: CSAGGVGTGANVLTF. In DNA, the CDR3 is TGCAGTGCTGGTGGCGTTGGGACAGGGGCCAACGTCCTGACTTTC.

This clonotype has a single count. The rearrangement uses TRBV7-3 and TRBJ1-3; D is possibly TRBD1 (5 bases). The CDR3 is 12 amino acids. CDR1 and CDR2 from the germline V gene are SGHTA and FQGTGA. The V and J ends lost 8 bases and 9 bases respectively, with 14 bases between them. The CDR3 loop is CASSPGGLTIYF. The CDR3 DNA follows: TGTGCCAGCTCACCCGGGGGACTCACCATATATTTT.

The CDR3 sequence is CSARSVGILHF. In DNA, the CDR3 is TGCAGTGCTAGATCAGTGGGGATACTCCACTTT. This chain joins TRBV20-1 and TRBJ1-6; D is ambiguous. This CDR3 is built from 11 residues. V was pared by 2 bases and J by 16 bases, with 12 bases between. CDR1 and CDR2 (germline): DFQATT, SNEGSKA (reference sequence).

This clonotype has just one count. CDR3 DNA: TGCGCCAGCAGCTTGGACAGGGGGGCCGGAGAGACCCAGTACTTC. Amino acid sequence: CASSLDRGAGETQYF. The chain has TRBV5-1 and TRBJ2-5; 8 nucleotides line up with TRBD1. V dropped 0 bases and J dropped 4; count of bases not matched to a gene: 5. From germline, CDR1 is SGHRS and CDR2 YFSETQ. The CDR3 spans 15 residues. Full variable domain (missing parts from reference TRBV5-1 and TRBJ2-5): KAGVTQTPRYLIKTRGQQVTLSCSPISGHRSVSWYQQTPGQGLQFLFEYFSETQRNKGNFPGRFSGRQFSNSRSEMNVSTLELGDSALYLCASSLDRGAGETQYFGPGTRLLVL.

In this sample, this clonotype turned up many times. The V and J genes are TRBV7-2 and TRBJ2-3, with 7 bases that match TRBD2. This CDR3 contains 16 residues. Unmatched junction bases numbered 6, after V lost 1 base and J lost 2 bases. In germline, CDR1 is SGHTA, CDR2 FQGNSA. CDR3: CASSLGGGRPTDTQYF. The CDR3 DNA reads as TGTGCCAGCAGCTTAGGGGGCGGGAGACCCACAGATACGCAGTATTTT.

The chain joins TRBV2 to TRBJ1-1; 7 bases are shared with TRBD1. The trim removed 6 bases at V and 12 bases at J, leaving 13 bases unmatched. The germline V gene encodes CDR1 SNHLY and CDR2 FYNNEI. The CDR3 runs 13 residues. This CDR3 is CASRAGTADETFF. In DNA form, the CDR3 reads TGTGCCAGCAGAGCCGGGACAGCGGACGAAACTTTCTTT.

As for this clonotype: Relative to the germline gene, one junction end is altered; a read error may explain this. The J gene is TRBJ2-6, the V gene TRBV7-2, with TRBD2 identical over 8 bases. The CDR3 length is 13 residues. Germline CDR1 SGHTA, CDR2 FQGNSA. This CDR3 reads CASSRRGANILTF. The CDR3 bases are TGTGCCAGCAGCCGGCGGGGGGCCAACATCCTGACTTTC.

As concerns this clonotype: A read error may account for a junction end that differs from germline. The chain combines TRBV5-1 with TRBJ1-1, with D perhaps TRBD1 (6 bases). CDR3 length: 15 amino acids. In germline, CDR1 is SGHRS, CDR2 YFSETQ. CDR3 in amino acids: CASRLEEQGSAEAFF. Here the CDR3 DNA reads TGCGCCAGCAGATTGGAGGAACAGGGTAGCGCTGAAGCTTTCTTT.